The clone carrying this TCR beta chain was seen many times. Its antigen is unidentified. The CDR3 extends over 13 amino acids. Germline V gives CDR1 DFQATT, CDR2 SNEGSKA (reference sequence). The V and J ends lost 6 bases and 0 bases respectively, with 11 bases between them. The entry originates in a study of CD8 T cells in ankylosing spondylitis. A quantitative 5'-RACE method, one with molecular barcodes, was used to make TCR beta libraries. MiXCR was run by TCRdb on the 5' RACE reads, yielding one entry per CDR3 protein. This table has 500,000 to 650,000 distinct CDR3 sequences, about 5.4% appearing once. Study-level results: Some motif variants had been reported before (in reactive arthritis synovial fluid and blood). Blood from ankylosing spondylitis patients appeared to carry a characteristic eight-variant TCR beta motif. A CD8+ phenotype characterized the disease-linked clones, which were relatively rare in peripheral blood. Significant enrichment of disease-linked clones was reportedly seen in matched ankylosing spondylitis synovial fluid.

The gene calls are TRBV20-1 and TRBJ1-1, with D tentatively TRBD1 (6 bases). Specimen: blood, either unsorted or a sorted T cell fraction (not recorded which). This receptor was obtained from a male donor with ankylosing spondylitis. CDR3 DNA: TGCAGTGCGCCCGACAGGCTGAACACTGAAGCTTTCTTT. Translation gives CSAPDRLNTEAFF.